This TCR beta chain was sequenced during a study of T cells in Graves' hyperthyroidism and ophthalmopathy. This clonotype was seen more than once but under ten times. Regions amplified from RNA transcripts were the TCR beta CDR3 regions. HTBI primers were the set used in a first-round RT-PCR of the TCR CDR3. TCRdb itself ran the multiplex PCR reads through MiXCR, one entry per CDR3 protein. The table shows under 350,000 distinct CDR3 sequences, with roughly 18% occurring only once. Germline values: CDR1 MNHEY, CDR2 SVGEGT. This CDR3 spans 17 amino acids. V was trimmed by 2 bases and J by 2 bases, leaving 18 bases between them.

Source material: blood. The sequence came from a woman in her forties or fifties with Graves' hyperthyroidism. The chain recombines TRBV6-2 or TRBV6-3 with TRBJ2-5, with D tentatively TRBD1 or TRBD2 (5 bases each). The CDR3 DNA is TGTGCCAGCAGTTACCCCCCGGGGACGAGCAATCAAGAGACCCAGTACTTC. Protein product: CASSYPPGTSNQETQYF.